This entry is about one T cell receptor (beta chain). The sample belongs to a study of blood T cells in healthy people across ages. Together with a sample-barcoded 5' primer, a J-beta primer mix was included in a second PCR lasting about 6 to 11 cycles. TCRdb re-derived calls from the 5' RACE reads in MiXCR, one entry per CDR3 protein. The sample contains approximately 800,000 distinct CDR3 sequences, around 45% of which appear only once. Drawn from each donor were roughly 9.4 milliliters of peripheral blood. There are 15 residues in the CDR3. Germline assignment: CDR1 SQVTM and CDR2 ANQGSEA. The V gene is TRBV29-1, the J gene TRBJ2-4; the D gene is possibly TRBD2 (6 bases). The tail of the sequence fits TRBJ2-7 better, so the J call may be wrong. Sequenced: blood. The receptor comes from a man older than 75 in good health. CDR3 in amino acids: CSIVAGPGSSYEQYF. DNA for the CDR3: TGCAGCATCGTTGCGGGGCCTGGGAGCTCCTACGAGCAGTACTTC.